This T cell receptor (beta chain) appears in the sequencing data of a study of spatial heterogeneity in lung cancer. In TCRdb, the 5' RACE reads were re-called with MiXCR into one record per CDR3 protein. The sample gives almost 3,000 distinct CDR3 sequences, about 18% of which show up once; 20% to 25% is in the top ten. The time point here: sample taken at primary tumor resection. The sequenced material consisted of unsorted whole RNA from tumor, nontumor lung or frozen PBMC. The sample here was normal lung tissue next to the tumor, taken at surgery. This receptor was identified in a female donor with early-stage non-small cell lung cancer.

The CDR3 nucleotides read TGCGCCAGCAGCCAAGTCCAGCGGGAGGTCTACAATGAGCAGTTCTTC. Protein product: CASSQVQREVYNEQFF. The chain employs TRBV4-1 and TRBJ2-1; 9 nucleotides align to TRBD2. The germline CDR1 and CDR2 sequences are MGHRA and YSYEKL. With V trimmed by 1 base and J by 3 bases, 4 bases remained unmatched. The CDR3 has 16 residues.